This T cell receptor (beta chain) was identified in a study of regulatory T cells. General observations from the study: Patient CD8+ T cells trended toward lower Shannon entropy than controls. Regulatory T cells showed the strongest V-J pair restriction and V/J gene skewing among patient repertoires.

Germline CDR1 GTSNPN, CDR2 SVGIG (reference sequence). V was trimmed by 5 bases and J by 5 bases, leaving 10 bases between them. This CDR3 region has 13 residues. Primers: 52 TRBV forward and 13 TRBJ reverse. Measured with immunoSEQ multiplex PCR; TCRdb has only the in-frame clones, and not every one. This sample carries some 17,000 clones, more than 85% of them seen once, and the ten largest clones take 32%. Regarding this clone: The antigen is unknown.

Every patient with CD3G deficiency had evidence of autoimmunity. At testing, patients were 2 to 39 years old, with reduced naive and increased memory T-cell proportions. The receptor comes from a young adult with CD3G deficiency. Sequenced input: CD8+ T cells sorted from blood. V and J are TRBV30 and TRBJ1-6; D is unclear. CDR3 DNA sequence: TGTGCCTGGTCATGGACGGATAATTCACCCCTCCACTTT. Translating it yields CAWSWTDNSPLHF.